This T cell receptor (beta chain) was captured in a study of beta chain features in type 1 diabetes. With regard to this clone: Its antigen is undetermined.

The study reverse transcribed the entire isolated RNA, so it sequenced expressed TCRB transcripts. Here immunoSEQ multiplex PCR was the method, and the copy in TCRdb shows in-frame clones only, minus some. The table shows approximately 200,000 clones, with over 8.5% occurring only once. General study points: A PCR bias possibly favoring shorter templates would apply equally to patients and controls.

From germline, CDR1 is SGHRS and CDR2 YFSETQ. Germline trimming cut 4 bases from V and 2 bases from J; bases unmatched to any gene: 6. This CDR3 is built from 14 residues. J is TRBJ2-7 and V is TRBV5-1; TRBD2 aligns across 7 bases. This receptor was identified in a woman under 30 in good health. Sequenced: naive CD4+ T cells from blood. The CDR3 spells CASSPGTNPYEQYF. In DNA, the CDR3 is TGCGCCAGCAGCCCCGGGACTAATCCCTACGAGCAGTACTTC.